What follows are 28 T cell receptor beta chains derived from one specimen sequenced in a study of blood T cells in healthy people across ages. Combining a sample-barcoded 5' primer with a J-beta primer mix, a second PCR ran for roughly 7 to 11 cycles. TCRdb re-analysed the 5' RACE reads in MiXCR, keeping a single row per CDR3 protein. This sample has 1.6 million or so distinct CDR3 sequences; about 31% occur once, and the top ten carry over 9%. Sequenced sample: blood. These receptors came from a woman in her twenties or thirties in good health.

In regard to this clonotype: At one boundary the junction diverges from the germline segment, which might be a read error. This rearrangement joins TRBV7-9 to TRBJ2-3, with TRBD2 matching 8 bases. CDR3 size: 17 residues. CDR1 and CDR2 (germline): SEHNR, FQNEAQ (reference sequence). The CDR3, as DNA: TGTGCCAGCAGCTCACCACTTGACGGGAGGGGAGCAGATGCGCAGTATTTT. Translating it yields CASSSPLDGRGADAQYF.

The chain carries TRBV20-1 and TRBJ2-1, with a weak D call TRBD1 (5 bases). CDR3 length equals 12 residues. Germline lookup yields CDR1 DFQATT and CDR2 SNEGSKA (reference sequence). The V and J ends lost 3 bases and 4 bases respectively, with 7 bases between them. CDR3 sequence reads: CSARKGYNEQFF. The CDR3 coding sequence is TGCAGTGCTAGGAAGGGGTACAATGAGCAGTTCTTC.

The V call is TRBV5-1, the J call TRBJ2-1; D not resolved. The V gene's germline CDR1 is SGHRS and CDR2 YFSETQ. V was trimmed by 5 bases and J by 6 bases, leaving 30 bases between them. The CDR3 has 19 residues. The CDR3 sequence: CASRPLLTTYSDRGNEQFF. CDR3 nucleotide sequence: TGCGCCAGCAGACCCCTCTTGACCACATACTCAGACCGAGGCAATGAGCAGTTCTTC.

The J gene is TRBJ1-2, the V gene TRBV18; TRBD1 is a possible D gene (6 bases). Germline assignment: CDR1 KGHSH and CDR2 LQKENI. This CDR3 comprises 12 residues. V shed 4 bases and J shed 6 bases, with 9 bases lying between them. This CDR3 reads CASSQNRDGYTF. Written as DNA, the CDR3 is TGTGCCAGCTCACAGAACAGGGATGGCTACACCTTC. Together with reference TRBV18 and TRBJ1-2, the CDR3 gives the full variable domain: NAGVMQNPRHLVRRRGQEARLRCSPMKGHSHVYWYRQLPEEGLKFMVYLQKENIIDESGMPKERFSAEFPKEGPSILRIQQVVRGDSAAYFCASSQNRDGYTFGSGTRLTVV.

A remark on this clonotype: One junction end disagrees with the germline gene, perhaps due to a read error. CDR3 bases: TGTGCCAACAGTGCCACGGTCCGCGGGAAAGATAACGAGCAGTACTTC. It translates to CANSATVRGKDNEQYF. The J gene is TRBJ2-5, the V gene TRBV28; D may be TRBD2 (6 bases). The J call may be faulty, since TRBJ2-7 better matches the DNA end. The germline V gene has CDR1 MDHEN and CDR2 SYDVKM. The CDR3 is made up of 16 amino acids.

This chain uses TRBV4-1 with TRBJ1-2; D uncertain. CDR3 length: 15 residues. Germline V gene sequence: CDR1 MGHRA, CDR2 YSYEKL. Trimming stripped 0 bases from V and 4 bases from J, with 12 bases between. CDR3 loop: CASSQDSSAFYGYTF. DNA for the CDR3: TGCGCCAGCAGCCAAGATTCTAGCGCTTTCTATGGCTACACCTTC.

This clonotype showed up just a few times. J is TRBJ2-7 and V is TRBV12-5; 9 positions agree with TRBD1. The ends lost 2 bases at V and 2 bases at J; junction bases unmatched: 7. Germline loops: CDR1 LGHNT, CDR2 FRNRAP. The CDR3 is made up of 16 amino acids. The CDR3 DNA follows: TGTGCTAGTGGTTTGATCCGGGACAGGGTCACCTACGAGCAGTACTTC. Protein sequence: CASGLIRDRVTYEQYF.

This clonotype was recorded a few times. The gene calls are TRBV5-5 and TRBJ2-7, with 7 nucleotides matching TRBD2. J gave up 2 bases and V 4 bases, and 12 bases lay outside the gene matches. The CDR3 has 16 amino acids. Germline CDR1 reads SGHKS; CDR2 reads YYEKEE (reference sequence). CDR3 protein: CASSPVGGGSTYEQYF. Here the CDR3 DNA reads TGTGCCAGCAGCCCGGTCGGAGGCGGGAGCACCTACGAGCAGTACTTC.

The chain recombines TRBV7-2 with TRBJ2-5; maybe TRBD1 (6 bases). V lost 5 bases and J 8 bases, leaving 15 bases between the germline ends. Germline V gives CDR1 SGHTA, CDR2 FQGNSA. This CDR3 region has 13 residues. The CDR3 DNA reads as TGTGCCAGCAGCCCAGGGGACATCCGAACCCAGTACTTC. Translating it yields CASSPGDIRTQYF.

A remark on this clonotype: This could be a read error, since a much larger clone is one nucleotide away. The chain couples TRBV5-1 to TRBJ2-7; tentative D call: TRBD2 (5 bases). Germline CDR1 is SGHRS and CDR2 is YFSETQ. V was cut by 1 base and J by 5 bases, with 16 bases left in between. The CDR3 contains 15 residues. CDR3 DNA sequence: TGCGCCAGCAGCTTGCGGTGGGAGACACTCCACGAGCAGTACTTC. It specifies CASSLRWETLHEQYF.

A single count supports this clonotype. A much bigger clone sits one base away, suggesting this may be a read error. The chain links TRBV29-1 to TRBJ2-5; TRBD1 matches 8 bases. The J call is uncertain, as TRBJ2-7 better fits the DNA end. This CDR3 has 15 amino acids. Germline V CDR1 and CDR2: SQVTM, ANQGSEA. CDR3 in DNA: TGCAGCGTTGAAGTACAGGGGGAGGTTTTGTACGAGCAGTACTTC. Translating gives CSVEVQGEVLYEQYF.

This clonotype was found many times. The V and J genes are TRBV29-1 and TRBJ2-7, with D perhaps TRBD1 or TRBD2 (5 bases each). The CDR3 extends over 14 amino acids. CDR1 is SQVTM and CDR2 is ANQGSEA in the germline V gene. The V end was cut by 5 bases, the J end by 5 bases, with 19 bases between. CDR3 DNA sequence: TGCAGCGTTTTAGGGGACCGAAATCTCGACGAGCAGTACTTC. Encoded protein: CSVLGDRNLDEQYF.

V is TRBV5-1 and J is TRBJ2-1; D perhaps matches TRBD2 (5 bases). The V end lost 9 bases, the J end lost 4 bases, and 20 bases lay between the germline ends. Germline CDR1 and CDR2: SGHRS and YFSETQ. This CDR3 has 15 amino acids. This CDR3 reads CATKSLGDEYNEQFF. In DNA form, the CDR3 reads TGCGCCACCAAGTCCCTCGGGGATGAATACAATGAGCAGTTCTTC.

The chain links TRBV6-6 to TRBJ2-7; the match to TRBD1 covers 8 bases. J gave up 7 bases and V 9 bases, and 14 bases lay outside the gene matches. The CDR3 runs to 14 residues. Germline V CDR1 and CDR2: MNHNY, SVGAGI (reference sequence). CDR3 bases: TGTGCCAGTGGGGGCAGGGGGCGGTACAATGAGCAGTACTTC. Its protein is CASGGRGRYNEQYF.

This clonotype appeared a few times. J is TRBJ1-5 and V is TRBV29-1; TRBD1 matches 10 bases. The V gene's germline CDR1 is SQVTM and CDR2 ANQGSEA. The V and J ends lost 6 bases and 7 bases, in that order; junction bases with no gene match: 9. This CDR3 contains 14 residues. DNA of the CDR3: TGCAGCGTCGCTACCGGGACAGGGGACCAGCCCCAGCATTTT. Translated: CSVATGTGDQPQHF.

The chain links TRBV6-1 to TRBJ1-1, with D possibly TRBD1 on 5 matching bases. Germline CDR1 is MNHNS and CDR2 is SASEGT. The CDR3 consists of 18 residues. V lost 2 bases to trimming and J lost 1 base, with 20 bases between them. Written as DNA, the CDR3 is TGTGCCAGCAGTGAATTCTACCGGGACTTTGGTTCGAACACTGAAGCTTTCTTT. Its protein is CASSEFYRDFGSNTEAFF.

This clonotype has just a few counts. The chain combines TRBV5-1 with TRBJ2-7, with D possibly TRBD1 on 6 matching bases. Germline CDR1 and CDR2: SGHRS and YFSETQ. CDR3 length: 14 residues. Trimming cost V 4 bases and J 4 bases, with 15 bases left between them. CDR3 in DNA: TGCGCCAGCAGCATCTCAGGGGTTGTTTACGAGCAGTACTTC. Protein sequence: CASSISGVVYEQYF.

This clonotype was detected a few times. The rearrangement joins TRBV3-1 to TRBJ2-7; 7 bases line up with TRBD1. J lost 2 bases, V lost 1 base, and 8 bases had no gene match. This CDR3 has 16 amino acids. CDR1 is LGHDT, CDR2 YNNKEL, per germline (reference sequence). The CDR3 coding sequence is TGTGCCAGCAGCCAAGGACCACAGGGGCTTGCCTACGAGCAGTACTTC. Its translation is CASSQGPQGLAYEQYF.

The rearrangement uses TRBV7-2 and TRBJ1-5; no clear D. The germline V gene encodes CDR1 SGHTA and CDR2 FQGNSA. This CDR3 has 17 residues. V lost 1 base to trimming and J lost 0 bases, with 13 bases between them. The CDR3 region is CASSLDTDNYSNQPQHF. The DNA for the CDR3 is TGTGCCAGCAGCTTAGATACCGATAATTATAGCAATCAGCCCCAGCATTTT.

This clonotype was seen a few times. The J gene is TRBJ1-4, the V gene TRBV6-1; TRBD1 might be the D (5 bases). V lost 3 bases and J lost 8, with 16 bases in between. Germline-derived CDR1 and CDR2 are MNHNS and SASEGT. The CDR3 consists of 15 residues. The CDR3 DNA reads as TGTGCCAGCAGTGATGCGGCAGGGAGGGAAGAAAAACTGTTTTTT. Protein: CASSDAAGREEKLFF.

This clonotype has at least ten counts. The chain employs TRBV12-3 or TRBV12-4 and TRBJ1-5; D is unclear. Trimming cost V 8 bases and J 5 bases, with 10 bases left between them. CDR3 length equals 12 residues. The CDR3 is CASSLRDQPQHF. The DNA for the CDR3 is TGTGCCAGCTCACTGAGAGATCAGCCCCAGCATTTT.

The chain uses TRBV7-3 and TRBJ2-2; D may match TRBD1 or TRBD2 (5 bases each). CDR1 and CDR2 from the germline V gene are SGHTA and FQGTGA. Trimming removed 5 bases from V and 0 bases from J, with 19 bases in between. The CDR3 contains 18 residues. The CDR3 sequence: CASSNHEGRSANTGELFF. CDR3 DNA sequence: TGTGCCAGCAGCAACCATGAGGGACGGAGTGCGAACACCGGGGAGCTGTTTTTT.

The chain combines TRBV27 with TRBJ2-3; 7 positions agree with TRBD2. The CDR3 is 17 amino acids. With 7 bases clipped from V and 0 bases from J, the junction kept 13 bases outside the gene matches. Germline V gives CDR1 MNHEY, CDR2 SMNVEV (reference sequence). The CDR3 loop reads CASNKVSGLLSTDTQYF. The CDR3 DNA reads TGTGCCAGCAACAAAGTATCGGGACTACTGAGCACAGATACGCAGTATTTT.

This clonotype was found a few times. The V and J genes are TRBV3-1 and TRBJ2-1, with 9 bases lining up with TRBD2. With 0 bases clipped from V and 2 bases from J, the junction kept 14 bases outside the gene matches. CDR3 length: 20 amino acids. Germline V gene sequence: CDR1 LGHDT, CDR2 YNNKEL (reference sequence). The CDR3 DNA reads as TGTGCCAGCAGCCAAGATAGCTTGAAAGGTTCTAGCGGGACCTACAATGAGCAGTTCTTC. Its translation is CASSQDSLKGSSGTYNEQFF.

The chain uses TRBV28 and TRBJ1-1, with TRBD1 as a possible D gene (6 bases). CDR1 is MDHEN, CDR2 SYDVKM, per germline. The CDR3 contains 13 residues. Trimming stripped 4 bases from V and 10 bases from J, with 16 bases between. The CDR3 DNA sequence: TGTGCCAGCAGTTCTCGACAGGCCGGGGGAGCTTTCTTT. Translating gives CASSSRQAGGAFF.

The genes are TRBV20-1 and TRBJ2-3; a weak D match, TRBD2 (6 bases). The CDR3 has 12 amino acids. Deletions cut 8 bases from V and 1 base from J, with 10 bases between. Germline values: CDR1 DFQATT, CDR2 SNEGSKA (reference sequence). CDR3 bases: TGCAGTCCTAAGCGGGGCACAGATACGCAGTATTTT. Protein: CSPKRGTDTQYF.

This chain uses TRBV27 with TRBJ2-7, with TRBD2 matching over 11 bases. The CDR3 sequence is 14 residues long. Trimming cost V 7 bases and J 4 bases; bases outside gene matches: 6. Germline values: CDR1 MNHEY, CDR2 SMNVEV (reference sequence). The CDR3 bases are TGTGCCAGCAAGACTAGCGGGAAAGGGTACGAGCAGTACTTC. Translated: CASKTSGKGYEQYF.

This clonotype was counted between two and nine times. This rearrangement joins TRBV20-1 to TRBJ2-3, with 10 bases aligning to TRBD2. This CDR3 is 13 amino acids long. V dropped 7 bases and J dropped 2; count of bases not matched to a gene: 3. Germline CDR1 reads DFQATT; CDR2 reads SNEGSKA (reference sequence). CDR3 bases: TGCAGTGGGACTAGCGGTAACACAGATACGCAGTATTTT. The encoded protein is CSGTSGNTDTQYF.